The sequence of this T cell receptor beta chain was determined in a study of blood T cell repertoires in COVID-19. Looking at the study overall: Sites across the United States, Italy and Spain contributed samples from acute and convalescent COVID-19.

Data came from immunoSEQ multiplex PCR; TCRdb stores just in-frame clones and leaves some out. The sample records approximately 170,000 clones, 84% being singletons. Trimming left V 5 bases short and J 3 bases short, with 10 bases between. This CDR3 contains 13 residues. CDR1 and CDR2 (germline): MNHEY, SMNVEV (reference sequence). The V gene is TRBV27, the J gene TRBJ1-1, with no clear D. This TCR was sampled from a woman older than 75 with COVID-19, enrolled during active disease. The sequenced sample was peripheral blood. The CDR3 DNA reads TGTGCCAGCAGTACGGAGGGTTACACTGAAGCTTTCTTT. As protein: CASSTEGYTEAFF.